The source of this TCR beta chain is a study of blood T cell repertoires in COVID-19. Study-level information: Samples came from the United States, Italy and Spain, spanning acute and convalescent COVID-19. PBMCs, B-cell-depleted T cells, or T cells were the source of the cDNA or gDNA that made up the material.

Methods used by the authors: Amplification from reference gene primers served as the basis for estimated nucleated cell counts. TCRdb's copy holds only in-frame clones and misses some; the assay was immunoSEQ multiplex PCR. D and trimming come from the DNA, and the V and J calls and clone size come from that table. The table records tens of thousands of clones, roughly 87% of them present only once. The CDR3 is 16 amino acids. Trimming left V 8 bases short and J 4 bases short, with 22 bases between. The receptor was isolated from an elderly woman with acute or convalescent COVID-19. The material sequenced was peripheral blood. V usage is TRBV23-1 and J usage is TRBJ2-3; possible D gene TRBD2, 6 bases. TRBV23-1 counts as an open reading frame of uncertain function. CDR3: CASVPTGGFESDTQYF. In nucleotides, the CDR3 is TGCGCCAGCGTGCCCACCGGGGGATTTGAGTCAGATACGCAGTATTTT.